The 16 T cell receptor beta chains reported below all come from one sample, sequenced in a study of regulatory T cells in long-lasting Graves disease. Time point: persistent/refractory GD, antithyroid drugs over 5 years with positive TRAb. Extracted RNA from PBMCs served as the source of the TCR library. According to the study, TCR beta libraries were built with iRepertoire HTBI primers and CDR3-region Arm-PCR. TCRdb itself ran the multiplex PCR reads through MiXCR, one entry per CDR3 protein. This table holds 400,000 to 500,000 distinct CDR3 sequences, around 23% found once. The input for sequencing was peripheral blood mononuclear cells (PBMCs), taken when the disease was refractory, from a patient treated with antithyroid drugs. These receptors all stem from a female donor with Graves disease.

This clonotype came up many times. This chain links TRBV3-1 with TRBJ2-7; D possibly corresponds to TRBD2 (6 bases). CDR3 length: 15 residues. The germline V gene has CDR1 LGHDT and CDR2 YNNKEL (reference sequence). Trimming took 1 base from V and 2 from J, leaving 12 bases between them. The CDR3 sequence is CASSQVHGGTYEQYF. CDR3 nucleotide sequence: TGTGCCAGCAGCCAAGTGCACGGGGGAACCTACGAGCAGTACTTC.

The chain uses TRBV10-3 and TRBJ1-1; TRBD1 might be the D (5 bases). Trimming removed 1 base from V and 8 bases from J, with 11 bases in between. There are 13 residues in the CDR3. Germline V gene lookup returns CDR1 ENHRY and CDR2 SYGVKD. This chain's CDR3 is CAISEWGGGEAFF. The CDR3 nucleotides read TGTGCCATCAGTGAGTGGGGCGGTGGGGAAGCTTTCTTT.

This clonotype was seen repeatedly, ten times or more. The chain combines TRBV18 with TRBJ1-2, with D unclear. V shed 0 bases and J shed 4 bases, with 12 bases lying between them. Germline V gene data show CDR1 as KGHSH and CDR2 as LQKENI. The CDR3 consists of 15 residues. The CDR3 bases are TGTGCCAGCTCACCACCGTCTGGGGAACCCTATGGCTACACCTTC. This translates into CASSPPSGEPYGYTF.

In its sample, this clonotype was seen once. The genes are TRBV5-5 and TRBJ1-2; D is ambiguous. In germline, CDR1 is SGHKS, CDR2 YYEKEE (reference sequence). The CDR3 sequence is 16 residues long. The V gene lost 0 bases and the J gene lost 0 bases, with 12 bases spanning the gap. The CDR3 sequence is CASSLVLQATNYGYTF. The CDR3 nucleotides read TGTGCCAGCAGCTTGGTCTTGCAGGCCACTAACTATGGCTACACCTTC.

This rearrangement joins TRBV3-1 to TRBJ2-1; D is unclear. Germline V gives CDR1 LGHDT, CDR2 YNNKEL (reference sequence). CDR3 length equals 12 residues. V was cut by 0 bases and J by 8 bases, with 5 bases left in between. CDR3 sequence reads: CASSQDSDEQFF. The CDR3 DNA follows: TGTGCCAGCAGCCAAGACTCCGATGAGCAGTTCTTC.

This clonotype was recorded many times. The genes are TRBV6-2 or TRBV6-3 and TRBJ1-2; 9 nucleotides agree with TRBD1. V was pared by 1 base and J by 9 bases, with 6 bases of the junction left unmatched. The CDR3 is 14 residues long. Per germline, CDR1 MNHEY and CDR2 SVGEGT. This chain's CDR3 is CASSYLTGGGSYTF. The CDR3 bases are TGTGCCAGCAGTTACTTGACAGGGGGGGGGAGCTACACCTTC.

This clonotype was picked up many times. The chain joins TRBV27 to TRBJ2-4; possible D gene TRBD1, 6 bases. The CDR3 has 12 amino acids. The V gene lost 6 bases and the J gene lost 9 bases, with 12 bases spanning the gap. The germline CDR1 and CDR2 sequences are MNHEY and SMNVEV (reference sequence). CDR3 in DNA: TGTGCCAGCAGCCTCAGGGGAAGCATTCAGTACTTC. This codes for CASSLRGSIQYF.

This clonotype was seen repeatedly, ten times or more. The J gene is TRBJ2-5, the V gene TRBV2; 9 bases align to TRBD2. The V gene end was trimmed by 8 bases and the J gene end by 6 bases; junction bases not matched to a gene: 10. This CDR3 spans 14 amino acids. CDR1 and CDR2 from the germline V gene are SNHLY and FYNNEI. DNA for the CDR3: TGTGCCAGCCGTAGCGGGAGAGGCGTAAAGACCCAGTACTTC. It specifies CASRSGRGVKTQYF.

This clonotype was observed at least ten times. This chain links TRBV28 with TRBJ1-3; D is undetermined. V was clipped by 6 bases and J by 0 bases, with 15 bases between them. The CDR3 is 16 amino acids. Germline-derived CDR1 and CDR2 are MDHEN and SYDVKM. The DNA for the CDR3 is TGTGCCAGCAGCACCGAACTGGTGTACTCTGGAAACACCATATATTTT. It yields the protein CASSTELVYSGNTIYF.

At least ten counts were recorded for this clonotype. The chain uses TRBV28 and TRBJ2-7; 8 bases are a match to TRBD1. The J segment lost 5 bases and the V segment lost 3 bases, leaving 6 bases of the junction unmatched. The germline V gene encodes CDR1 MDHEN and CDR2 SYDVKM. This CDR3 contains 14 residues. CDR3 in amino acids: CASSFLDRDNEQYF. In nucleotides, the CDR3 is TGTGCCAGCAGTTTTTTGGACAGGGACAACGAGCAGTACTTC. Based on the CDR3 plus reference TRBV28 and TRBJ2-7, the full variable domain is DVKVTQSSRYLVKRTGEKVFLECVQDMDHENMFWYRQDPGLGLRLIYFSYDVKMKEKGDIPEGYSVSREKKERFSLILESASTNQTSMYLCASSFLDRDNEQYFGPGTRLTVT.

In DNA form, the CDR3 reads TGTGCCAGTAGTGCAAAAGACTACTGGAACACCGGGGAGCTGTTTTTT. It encodes CASSAKDYWNTGELFF. The chain links TRBV19 to TRBJ2-2; possibly TRBD2 for D (5 bases). Germline V gene sequence: CDR1 LNHDA, CDR2 SQIVND (reference sequence). This CDR3 comprises 16 residues. Deletions cut 5 bases from V and 1 base from J, with 14 bases between.

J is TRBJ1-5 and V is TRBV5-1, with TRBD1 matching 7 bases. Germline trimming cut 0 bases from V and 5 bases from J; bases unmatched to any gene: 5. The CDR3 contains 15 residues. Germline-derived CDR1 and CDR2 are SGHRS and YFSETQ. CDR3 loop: CASSLDGQAHQPQHF. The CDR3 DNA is TGCGCCAGCAGCTTGGACGGACAGGCCCATCAGCCCCAGCATTTT.

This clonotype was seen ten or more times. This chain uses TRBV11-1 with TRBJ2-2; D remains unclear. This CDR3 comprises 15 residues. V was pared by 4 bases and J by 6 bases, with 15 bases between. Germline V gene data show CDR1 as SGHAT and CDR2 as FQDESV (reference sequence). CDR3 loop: CASSSSPGSAGELFF. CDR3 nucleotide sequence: TGTGCCAGCAGCTCTTCGCCCGGGTCGGCCGGGGAGCTGTTTTTT.

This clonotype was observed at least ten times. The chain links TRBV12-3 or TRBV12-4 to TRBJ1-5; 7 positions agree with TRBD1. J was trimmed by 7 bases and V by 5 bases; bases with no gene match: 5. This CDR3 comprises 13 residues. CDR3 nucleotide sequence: TGTGCCAGCAGTCCGACAGGGACCCAGCCCCAGCATTTT. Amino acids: CASSPTGTQPQHF.

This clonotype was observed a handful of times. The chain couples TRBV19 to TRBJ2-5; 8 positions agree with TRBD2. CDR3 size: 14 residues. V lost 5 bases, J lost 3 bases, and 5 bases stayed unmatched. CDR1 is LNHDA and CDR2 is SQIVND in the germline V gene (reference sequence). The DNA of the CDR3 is TGTGCCAGTAGTGAACCGGGACTAGAAGAGACCCAGTACTTC. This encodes CASSEPGLEETQYF.

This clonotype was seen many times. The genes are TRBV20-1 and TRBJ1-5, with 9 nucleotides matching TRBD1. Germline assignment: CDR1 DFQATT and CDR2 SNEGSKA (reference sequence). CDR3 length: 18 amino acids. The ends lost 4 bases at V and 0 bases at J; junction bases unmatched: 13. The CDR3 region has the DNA TGCAGTGCTAAACCCGGACAGGGGAGGGGATATAGCAATCAGCCCCAGCATTTT. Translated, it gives CSAKPGQGRGYSNQPQHF.